This entry features one T cell receptor (beta chain) sequence. The V and J ends lost 6 bases and 4 bases respectively, with 10 bases between them. The CDR3 has 13 residues. The sample is drawn from a study of blood T cell repertoires in COVID-19. At the level of the study: Collection of acute and convalescent COVID-19 samples took place in the United States, Italy and Spain. The analysed material was cDNA or gDNA that came from T cells, B-cell-depleted T cells, or PBMCs.

Per the study methods: Reference gene primer amplification yielded estimated nucleated cell counts. The assay was immunoSEQ multiplex PCR, and TCRdb's table has in-frame clones only and misses some. V and J calls and clone size come straight from that table; D and trimming were deduced from the DNA. Of 95,000 to 150,000 clones listed, more than 70% were seen once; the top ten hold under 4%. Material: peripheral blood. The chain recombines TRBV12-3 or TRBV12-4 with TRBJ1-5; a possible D gene is TRBD1 (5 bases). The origin of this receptor is a man aged 55 to 70 with acute or convalescent COVID-19. CDR3 sequence: CASRPAGNQPQHF. CDR3 DNA: TGTGCCAGCAGGCCAGCAGGGAATCAGCCCCAGCATTTT.